Below, 28 T cell receptor beta chains from the same sample are listed, as sequenced in a study of blood T cell repertoires in COVID-19. Clones were read by immunoSEQ multiplex PCR, and TCRdb kept only the in-frame ones, dropping some. The data contain roughly 30,000 clones, approximately 84% of them seen just once; the ten biggest clones take up more than 15%. Sequencing was carried out using peripheral blood. These TCRs come from a man between 65 and 80 years old with active COVID-19.

The chain joins TRBV6-6 to TRBJ2-1; 14 bases are a match to TRBD2. The J segment lost 7 bases and the V segment lost 7 bases, leaving 9 bases of the junction unmatched. This CDR3 has 16 amino acids. Germline-derived CDR1 and CDR2 are MNHNY and SVGAGI (reference sequence). CDR3 in DNA: TGTGCCAGCACCGGGACTAGCGGGGGATTTTTGAATGAGCAGTTCTTC. It encodes CASTGTSGGFLNEQFF.

The chain is built from TRBV7-9 and TRBJ2-2; 7 bases are a match to TRBD1. This CDR3 region has 15 residues. V trimming: 5 bases; J trimming: 2 bases; junction bases outside the gene matches: 5. Germline V lookup: CDR1 SEHNR, CDR2 FQNEAQ (reference sequence). CDR3 loop: CASSPGTANTGELFF. The CDR3 region has the DNA TGTGCCAGCAGCCCCGGGACAGCAAACACCGGGGAGCTGTTTTTT.

V and J are TRBV5-1 and TRBJ2-3; TRBD2 agrees at 7 bases. The CDR3 loop spans 13 amino acids. Germline V gene lookup returns CDR1 SGHRS and CDR2 YFSETQ. V lost 8 bases, J lost 1 base, and 4 bases stayed unmatched. The CDR3, as DNA: TGCGCCAGTGGACGGGAGGGCACAGATACGCAGTATTTT. Translated, it gives CASGREGTDTQYF.

The chain uses TRBV28 and TRBJ2-7; 7 bases are a match to TRBD1. CDR3 length: 14 residues. V trimming: 8 bases; J trimming: 0 bases; junction bases outside the gene matches: 7. Germline CDR1 is MDHEN and CDR2 is SYDVKM. CDR3 loop: CASRYRGISYEQYF. CDR3 bases: TGTGCCAGCCGATACAGGGGTATCTCCTACGAGCAGTACTTC.

The rearrangement links TRBV7-9 to TRBJ2-7; TRBD2 is a possible D gene (6 bases). Germline CDR1 reads SEHNR; CDR2 reads FQNEAQ (reference sequence). The V end lost 8 bases, the J end lost 0 bases, and 11 bases lay between the germline ends. The CDR3 is made up of 13 amino acids. As DNA, the CDR3 is TGTGCCAGCTCGGGCGGGGACTCCTACGAGCAGTACTTC. This translates into CASSGGDSYEQYF.

This chain joins TRBV6-5 and TRBJ2-7, with 11 bases identical to TRBD1. The CDR3 is made up of 15 amino acids. Germline lookup yields CDR1 MNHEY and CDR2 SVGAGI. The junction had 5 bases not matched to a gene; V was cut back by 6 bases and J by 1 base. The CDR3 region is CASRSGTGGSYEQYF. The DNA of the CDR3 is TGTGCCAGCAGGAGTGGGACAGGGGGATCCTACGAGCAGTACTTC.

The sample holds a few counts of this clone. The V and J genes are TRBV19 and TRBJ2-4; 8 bases map to TRBD1. The CDR3 spans 16 residues. Trimming removed 6 bases from V and 5 bases from J; junction bases left unmatched: 12. In germline, CDR1 is LNHDA, CDR2 SQIVND (reference sequence). The CDR3 protein is CASSTRRTGWENIQYF. The CDR3 DNA sequence: TGTGCCAGTAGCACTCGTCGGACAGGGTGGGAAAACATTCAGTACTTC. The full variable domain, in which reference TRBV19 and TRBJ2-4 provide the parts outside the CDR3, is DGGITQSPKYLFRKEGQNVTLSCEQNLNHDAMYWYRQDPGQGLRLIYYSQIVNDFQKGDIAEGYSVSREKKESFPLTVTSAQKNPTAFYLCASSTRRTGWENIQYFGAGTRLSVL.

The CDR3 spells CASSLVPSSGNTIYF. In nucleotides, the CDR3 is TGTGCCAGCAGCTTAGTCCCGAGCTCTGGAAACACCATATATTTT. The V call is TRBV7-2, the J call TRBJ1-3; D gene ambiguous. Trimming pared 1 base from V and 0 bases from J, leaving 7 bases between. Per the germline V gene, CDR1 is SGHTA and CDR2 is FQGNSA. The CDR3 has 15 amino acids.

This rearrangement joins TRBV2 to TRBJ2-3, with 7 nucleotides matching TRBD1. V shed 9 bases, J shed 3 bases, and the junction held 6 bases outside the gene matches. The CDR3 spans 13 residues. Germline lookup yields CDR1 SNHLY and CDR2 FYNNEI. DNA of the CDR3: TGTGCCAGACAGGGGTTTCGGACAGATACGCAGTATTTT. This translates into CARQGFRTDTQYF.

The chain combines TRBV7-3 with TRBJ2-3, with TRBD2 matching over 10 bases. This CDR3 spans 17 amino acids. With V trimmed by 1 base and J by 2 bases, 6 bases remained unmatched. Germline V gene lookup returns CDR1 SGHTA and CDR2 FQGTGA. The CDR3 here is CASSLIGTSVTTDTQYF. In DNA, the CDR3 is TGTGCCAGCAGCTTAATAGGGACTAGCGTAACCACAGATACGCAGTATTTT.

The chain links TRBV6-5 to TRBJ2-1, with a tentative D call TRBD1 (6 bases). CDR1 is MNHEY and CDR2 is SVGAGI in the germline V gene. This CDR3 comprises 14 residues. The V end was cut by 6 bases, the J end by 6 bases, with 15 bases between. DNA for the CDR3: TGTGCCAGCAGCTTTGACAGGAGAAGCAATGAGCAGTTCTTC. Its protein is CASSFDRRSNEQFF.

This sequence joins TRBV6-6 and TRBJ1-2; TRBD1 is a possible D gene (5 bases). There are 15 residues in the CDR3. Per germline, CDR1 MNHNY and CDR2 SVGAGI (reference sequence). V was cut by 0 bases and J by 1 base, with 9 bases left in between. CDR3 nucleotides: TGTGCCAGCAGTTACTCATCGGGGGGTAACTATGGCTACACCTTC. This encodes CASSYSSGGNYGYTF.

This clone was detected only a few times. The V and J genes are TRBV23-1 and TRBJ2-1; a possible D gene is TRBD1 (5 bases). TRBV23-1 is classed as an ORF, of uncertain function. Trimming shortened V by 4 bases and J by 8 bases, and 21 bases separated the two germline ends. The CDR3 has 16 residues. The CDR3 sequence is CASSPRRGRAWDEQFF. CDR3 DNA sequence: TGCGCCAGCAGTCCAAGAAGGGGCAGGGCGTGGGATGAGCAGTTCTTC.

The chain has TRBV7-9 and TRBJ2-7, with TRBD1 matching over 7 bases. Per germline, CDR1 SEHNR and CDR2 FQNEAQ (reference sequence). Germline trimming cut 5 bases from V and 4 bases from J; bases unmatched to any gene: 8. CDR3 size: 14 residues. CDR3 residues: CASSLGDSYYEQYF. In nucleotides, the CDR3 is TGTGCCAGCAGCCTAGGGGACAGTTATTACGAGCAGTACTTC.

The chain uses TRBV11-3 and TRBJ2-3; possible D gene TRBD1, 5 bases. V was clipped by 3 bases and J by 0 bases, with 10 bases between them. The CDR3 covers 15 residues. The germline gives CDR1 SGHNT, CDR2 YENEEA. The CDR3 bases are TGTGCCAGCAGCTTTGACAGCTCTAGCACAGATACGCAGTATTTT. It yields the protein CASSFDSSSTDTQYF. The full variable domain, its missing parts supplied by reference TRBV11-3 and TRBJ2-3, is EAGVVQSPRYKIIEKKQPVAFWCNPISGHNTLYWYLQNLGQGPELLIRYENEEAVDDSQLPKDRFSAERLKGVDSTLKIQPAELGDSAVYLCASSFDSSSTDTQYFGPGTRLTVL.

J is TRBJ1-5 and V is TRBV7-9; D is unclear. V shed 0 bases and J shed 4 bases, with 4 bases lying between them. The CDR3 has 13 amino acids. The germline V gene has CDR1 SEHNR and CDR2 FQNEAQ (reference sequence). The CDR3 coding sequence is TGTGCCAGCAGCTTAGCCAAAAATCAGCCCCAGCATTTT. Translated, it gives CASSLAKNQPQHF.

The J gene is TRBJ1-2, the V gene TRBV5-1; the match to TRBD1 covers 7 bases. Germline CDR1 is SGHRS and CDR2 is YFSETQ. Losses at the gene ends were 4 bases for V and 2 bases for J; bases not matched to a gene: 23. The length of the CDR3 is 20 residues. The CDR3 DNA follows: TGCGCCAGCAGCCTGAGAGGGAGTACGGTCTCCTTAGGGGGCAACTATGGCTACACCTTC. It translates to CASSLRGSTVSLGGNYGYTF.

The rearrangement links TRBV25-1 to TRBJ1-1; D perhaps matches TRBD1 (5 bases). CDR1 MGHDK and CDR2 SYGVNS come from the germline V gene. CDR3 length: 14 amino acids. With 2 bases removed from V and 1 base from J, the gap between germline ends came to 8 bases. The CDR3 sequence: CASSEGGANTEAFF. DNA for the CDR3: TGTGCCAGCAGTGAAGGAGGGGCGAACACTGAAGCTTTCTTT.

This sequence joins TRBV11-2 and TRBJ2-7; maybe TRBD2 (5 bases). Germline CDR1 is SGHAT and CDR2 is FQNNGV. V lost 1 base to trimming and J lost 2 bases, with 9 bases between them. The length of the CDR3 is 14 residues. CDR3 loop: CASSLGTSAYEQYF. The CDR3 DNA sequence: TGTGCCAGCAGCTTAGGGACTTCAGCCTACGAGCAGTACTTC. The full variable domain, with the rest looked up from reference TRBV11-2 and TRBJ2-7, is EAGVAQSPRYKIIEKRQSVAFWCNPISGHATLYWYQQILGQGPKLLIQFQNNGVVDDSQLPKDRFSAERLKGVDSTLKIQPAKLEDSAVYLCASSLGTSAYEQYFGPGTRLTVT.

This chain connects TRBV2 to TRBJ2-1, with D possibly TRBD2 on 5 matching bases. The V gene lost 7 bases and the J gene lost 8 bases, with 15 bases spanning the gap. The CDR3 consists of 13 residues. Germline lookup yields CDR1 SNHLY and CDR2 FYNNEI. CDR3 sequence: CASTRDSGYEQFF. The CDR3 coding sequence is TGTGCCAGCACCCGGGATTCAGGCTATGAGCAGTTCTTC.

The chain uses TRBV11-2 and TRBJ2-5; TRBD2 is a possible D gene (5 bases). Germline CDR1 is SGHAT and CDR2 is FQNNGV. The CDR3 spans 14 residues. V lost 1 base to trimming and J lost 5 bases, with 11 bases between them. The CDR3 loop is CASSLGYREETQYF. For the CDR3, the DNA is TGTGCCAGCAGCTTAGGTTATAGGGAGGAGACCCAGTACTTC.

In this sample, this clone turned up once. This chain uses TRBV6-5 with TRBJ1-2; 9 bases fit TRBD1. The CDR3 length is 14 residues. In germline, CDR1 is MNHEY, CDR2 SVGAGI. Unmatched junction bases numbered 6, after V lost 6 bases and J lost 4 bases. The DNA for the CDR3 is TGTGCCAGCAGCCCGGGACAGGGAGGCTATGGCTACACCTTC. Protein product: CASSPGQGGYGYTF.

A word on this clone: Other DNA sequences in this sample translate to the same CDR3. The gene calls are TRBV5-5 and TRBJ1-1; TRBD1 might be the D (6 bases). The CDR3 is 15 amino acids. CDR1 and CDR2 from the germline V gene are SGHKS and YYEKEE (reference sequence). V was clipped by 3 bases and J by 1 base, with 13 bases between them. The CDR3 region has the DNA TGTGCCAGCAGCTCCACACAGGGAAGGAACACTGAAGCTTTCTTT. This sequence encodes CASSSTQGRNTEAFF.

This chain connects TRBV30 to TRBJ2-5; 12 nucleotides agree with TRBD2. The CDR3 runs 18 residues. Trimming cost V 4 bases and J 0 bases; bases outside gene matches: 12. Germline values: CDR1 GTSNPN, CDR2 SVGIG (reference sequence). CDR3: CAWNNPLTSGGYQETQYF. CDR3 in DNA: TGTGCCTGGAACAACCCCCTCACTAGCGGGGGGTACCAAGAGACCCAGTACTTC.

The chain employs TRBV13 and TRBJ1-2; D unclear. The CDR3 runs to 13 residues. Germline values: CDR1 PRHDT, CDR2 FYEKMQ (reference sequence). Trimming shortened V by 6 bases and J by 2 bases, and 10 bases separated the two germline ends. DNA for the CDR3: TGTGCCAGCAGGGCCGCGGGAAACTATGGCTACACCTTC. Its protein product is CASRAAGNYGYTF.

The chain links TRBV18 to TRBJ1-1; tentatively, D is TRBD1 (6 bases). V was shortened by 5 bases and J by 5 bases, with 12 bases between the two germline ends. The CDR3 extends over 13 amino acids. The V gene's germline CDR1 is KGHSH and CDR2 LQKENI. The CDR3 is CASSSRGETEAFF. The CDR3 DNA reads TGTGCCAGCTCATCCAGGGGCGAGACTGAAGCTTTCTTT. The full variable domain, rest sourced from reference TRBV18 and TRBJ1-1, is NAGVMQNPRHLVRRRGQEARLRCSPMKGHSHVYWYRQLPEEGLKFMVYLQKENIIDESGMPKERFSAEFPKEGPSILRIQQVVRGDSAAYFCASSSRGETEAFFGQGTRLTVV.

For the CDR3, the DNA is TGTGCCAGCAGTTCCCTGGTCAGGGGGCTCCAAGAGACCCAGTACTTC. Amino acid sequence: CASSSLVRGLQETQYF. The chain couples TRBV5-6 to TRBJ2-5; TRBD1 matches 8 bases. Germline V gene sequence: CDR1 SGHDT, CDR2 YYEEEE. The CDR3 extends over 16 amino acids. V shed 5 bases, J shed 1 base, and the junction held 10 bases outside the gene matches.

This chain connects TRBV5-1 to TRBJ2-3, with TRBD1 matching 8 bases. The J segment lost 5 bases and the V segment lost 0 bases, leaving 5 bases of the junction unmatched. CDR1 and CDR2 (germline): SGHRS, YFSETQ. The CDR3 totals 15 residues. For the CDR3, the DNA is TGCGCCAGCAGCTTGGGCCCAGGGGGCATAGATACGCAGTATTTT. Residues: CASSLGPGGIDTQYF.